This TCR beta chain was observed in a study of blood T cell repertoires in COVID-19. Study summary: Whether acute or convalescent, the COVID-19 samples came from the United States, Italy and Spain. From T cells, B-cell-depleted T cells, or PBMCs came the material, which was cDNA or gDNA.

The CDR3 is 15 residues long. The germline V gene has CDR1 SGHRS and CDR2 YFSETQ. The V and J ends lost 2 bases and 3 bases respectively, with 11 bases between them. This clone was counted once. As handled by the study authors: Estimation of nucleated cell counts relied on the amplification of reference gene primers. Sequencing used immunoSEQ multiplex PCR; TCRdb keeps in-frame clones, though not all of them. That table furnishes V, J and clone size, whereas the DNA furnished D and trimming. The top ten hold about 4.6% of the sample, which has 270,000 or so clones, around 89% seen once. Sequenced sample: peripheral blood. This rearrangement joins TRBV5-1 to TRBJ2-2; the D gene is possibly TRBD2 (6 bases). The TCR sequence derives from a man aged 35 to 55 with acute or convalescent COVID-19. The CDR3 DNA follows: TGCGCCAGCAGCTTTGAGGCGGGGTACACCGGGGAGCTGTTTTTT. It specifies CASSFEAGYTGELFF.